Listed below are T cell receptor beta chains from one sample, sequenced in a study of blood T cell repertoires in COVID-19. The repertoire was sequenced with immunoSEQ multiplex PCR; TCRdb's copy has only in-frame clones and lacks some. The sample carries 35,000 to 50,000 clones, about 85% recorded once. Sequencing used peripheral blood. The receptors derive from a human donor in a cohort sampled during active COVID-19. Both conserved end residues are part of each CDR3. Each record gives: J gene, clone size, V gene, D gene, CDR3 DNA, CDR3 protein. A D gene is named only where the DNA matches it firmly. Some rows mark clone size as missing; the rest say once, few, many or name a class of expanded clone.

TRBJ2-5 | few | TRBV7-6 | TRBD2 | TGTGCCAGCAGCTTAGGAGGGACTAGACAAGAGACCCAGTACTTC | CASSLGGTRQETQYF
TRBJ1-1 | - | TRBV7-8 | TRBD1 | TGTGCCAGCAGCCCGACAGGGCGACAAACTGAAGCTTTCTTT | CASSPTGRQTEAFF
TRBJ2-7 | - | TRBV3-1/TRBV3-2 | - | TGTGCCAGCAGCCCATCCATTTCCAGAAGGGGGAGCTCCTACGAGCAGTACTTC | CASSPSISRRGSSYEQYF
TRBJ1-1 | - | TRBV9 | - | TGTGCCAGCAGCGCTATCGGGACACTGAACACTGAAGCTTTCTTT | CASSAIGTLNTEAFF
TRBJ1-2 | - | TRBV6-5 | TRBD1 | TGTGCCAGCAACCGGGACAGCCGAAACTATGGCTACACCTTC | CASNRDSRNYGYTF
TRBJ2-3 | - | TRBV5-4 | TRBD2 | TGTGCCAGCAGCTGGGGACTAGCCTCCTCGGATACGCAGTATTTT | CASSWGLASSDTQYF
TRBJ1-3 | few | TRBV5-1 | - | TGCGCCAGCAGCTTGGAGGCAGGGATGGGCACCATATATTTT | CASSLEAGMGTIYF
TRBJ2-7 | - | TRBV6-5 | TRBD1 | TGTGCCAGCAAGGGACAGGGACACTACGAGCAGTACTTC | CASKGQGHYEQYF
TRBJ2-7 | once | TRBV7-9 | TRBD1 | TGTGCCAGCGTCGGGACAGGGCGTTCCTACGAGCAGTACTTC | CASVGTGRSYEQYF
TRBJ1-2 | - | TRBV5-1 | TRBD1 | TGCGCCAGCAGCCCCCGGGCCGACAGGGCTGGGGGGGGCTACACCTTC | CASSPRADRAGGGYTF
TRBJ1-3 | - | TRBV29-1 | TRBD1 | TGCAGCGCTGGGGACGGACAGGCCCACTCTGGAAACACCATATATTTT | CSAGDGQAHSGNTIYF
TRBJ2-7 | - | TRBV11-1 | - | TGTGCCAGCAGCGGTCGAGGAGCGGGGCAGTACTTC | CASSGRGAGQYF
TRBJ1-1 | - | TRBV12-3/TRBV12-4 | - | TGTGCCAGCAGTTTAAGCCGAAACACTGAAGCTTTCTTT | CASSLSRNTEAFF
TRBJ2-5 | - | TRBV7-7 | - | TGTGCCAGCAGCTTAGTTGGTAACTCCGCAGAGACCCAGTACTTC | CASSLVGNSAETQYF